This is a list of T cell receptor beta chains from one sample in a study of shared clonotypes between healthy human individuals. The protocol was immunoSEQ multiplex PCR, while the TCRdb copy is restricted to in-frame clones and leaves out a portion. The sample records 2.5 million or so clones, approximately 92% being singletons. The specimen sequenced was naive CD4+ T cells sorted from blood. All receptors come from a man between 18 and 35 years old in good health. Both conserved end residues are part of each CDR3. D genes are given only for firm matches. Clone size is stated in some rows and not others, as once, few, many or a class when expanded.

CDR3nt: TGCGCCAGCAGCGTAGTCCCTCCAGGGGGGGATGACTATGGCTACACCTTC; CDR3aa: CASSVVPPGGDDYGYTF; d_gene: TRBD1; abundance: .; j_gene: TRBJ1-2; v_gene: TRBV5-1
CDR3nt: TGTGCCAGCAGCTTATTGTACGAGCAAAGAGCAATCTCTTGCGGCTACACCTTC; CDR3aa: CASSLLYEQRAISCGYTF; d_gene: .; abundance: .; j_gene: TRBJ1-2; v_gene: TRBV11-2
CDR3nt: TGTGCCAGCTCACTTGACAGGGTCAATGAAAAACTGTTTTTT; CDR3aa: CASSLDRVNEKLFF; d_gene: TRBD1; abundance: .; j_gene: TRBJ1-4; v_gene: TRBV18
CDR3nt: TGTGCCAGCAGTTTGGGGCCCCATGGCTACACCTTC; CDR3aa: CASSLGPHGYTF; d_gene: .; abundance: .; j_gene: TRBJ1-2; v_gene: TRBV6-5
CDR3nt: TGTGCCAGCAGTCCCCGTCCCAACCTTATCTATGGCTACACCTTC; CDR3aa: CASSPRPNLIYGYTF; d_gene: .; abundance: .; j_gene: TRBJ1-2; v_gene: TRBV28
CDR3nt: TGTGCCAGCAGCCAGACGACAGGGGGCTGGACTGAAGCTTTCTTT; CDR3aa: CASSQTTGGWTEAFF; d_gene: TRBD1; abundance: .; j_gene: TRBJ1-1; v_gene: TRBV11-2
CDR3nt: TGCAGCGTAGACAGCCCCCGGGTTGGAGACACTGAAGCTTTCTTT; CDR3aa: CSVDSPRVGDTEAFF; d_gene: .; abundance: .; j_gene: TRBJ1-1; v_gene: TRBV29-1
CDR3nt: TGTGCCAGCAGTGAAGACAGGGGAGGAGAGACCCAGTACTTC; CDR3aa: CASSEDRGGETQYF; d_gene: .; abundance: few; j_gene: TRBJ2-5; v_gene: TRBV2
CDR3nt: TGTGCCAGCAGCGTCTATCGACTAGATTCGGATGAGCAGTTCTTC; CDR3aa: CASSVYRLDSDEQFF; d_gene: .; abundance: .; j_gene: TRBJ2-1; v_gene: TRBV21-1
CDR3nt: TGTGCTAGCAGCCCGGGACAGGGGGAGACCCAGTACTTC; CDR3aa: CASSPGQGETQYF; d_gene: TRBD1; abundance: .; j_gene: TRBJ2-5; v_gene: TRBV7-7
CDR3nt: TGTGCCAGCAGTTACTCAACAGGGTTCTATGGCTACACCTTC; CDR3aa: CASSYSTGFYGYTF; d_gene: .; abundance: .; j_gene: TRBJ1-2; v_gene: TRBV6-6
CDR3nt: TGTGCCAGCAGCTCTAAACAGGGGTCGACGGATTTGAACACTGAAGCTTTCTTT; CDR3aa: CASSSKQGSTDLNTEAFF; d_gene: TRBD1; abundance: .; j_gene: TRBJ1-1; v_gene: TRBV5-8
CDR3nt: TGTGCCAGTAGTAGGTCCGACAGACTAGATAACTATGGCTACACCTTC; CDR3aa: CASSRSDRLDNYGYTF; d_gene: .; abundance: .; j_gene: TRBJ1-2; v_gene: TRBV19
CDR3nt: TGTGCCAGCAGCGCAAGACTTCAGGGGTTTCAAGAGAATGAGCAGTTCTTC; CDR3aa: CASSARLQGFQENEQFF; d_gene: .; abundance: .; j_gene: TRBJ2-1; v_gene: TRBV9
CDR3nt: TGTGCCATCAGGGTTCCGTATTACGAGCAGTACTTC; CDR3aa: CAIRVPYYEQYF; d_gene: .; abundance: once; j_gene: TRBJ2-7; v_gene: TRBV15
CDR3nt: TGTGCCAGCCAAGAGCGGACAGGGGGCCGAAGCTATGGCTACACCTTC; CDR3aa: CASQERTGGRSYGYTF; d_gene: TRBD1; abundance: .; j_gene: TRBJ1-2; v_gene: TRBV2
CDR3nt: TGTGCCAGCAGCCCGAATCAGAGGGCCACCGGGGGCGAGCAGTACTTC; CDR3aa: CASSPNQRATGGEQYF; d_gene: .; abundance: .; j_gene: TRBJ2-7; v_gene: TRBV27
CDR3nt: TGTGCCATCAGTGATCTTTGGACTGGCTATGGCTACACCTTC; CDR3aa: CAISDLWTGYGYTF; d_gene: .; abundance: few; j_gene: TRBJ1-2; v_gene: TRBV10-3
CDR3nt: TGTGCCAGCAGCCGAGGACCCAGCGGGGAGCTGTTTTTT; CDR3aa: CASSRGPSGELFF; d_gene: .; abundance: .; j_gene: TRBJ2-2; v_gene: TRBV6-5
CDR3nt: TGTGCCAGCAGCCCGTGGGGGGGAGGCACAGATACGCAGTATTTT; CDR3aa: CASSPWGGGTDTQYF; d_gene: TRBD2; abundance: .; j_gene: TRBJ2-3; v_gene: TRBV5-4
CDR3nt: TGTGCCAGCAGCAGGGACCCGAGCTCCTACAATGAGCAGTTCTTC; CDR3aa: CASSRDPSSYNEQFF; d_gene: .; abundance: once; j_gene: TRBJ2-1; v_gene: TRBV5-4
CDR3nt: TGTGCCATCAGAAATGACGGAGAAACCTACAATGAGCAGTTCTTC; CDR3aa: CAIRNDGETYNEQFF; d_gene: .; abundance: once; j_gene: TRBJ2-1; v_gene: TRBV10-3
CDR3nt: TGTGCCTGGAGGGGACAGCCTAGGGAGACCCAGTACTTC; CDR3aa: CAWRGQPRETQYF; d_gene: TRBD1; abundance: .; j_gene: TRBJ2-5; v_gene: TRBV30
CDR3nt: TGTGCCAGCAGCCCGCTCACCACAGGGATAAGCTACAATGAGCAGTTCTTC; CDR3aa: CASSPLTTGISYNEQFF; d_gene: .; abundance: .; j_gene: TRBJ2-1; v_gene: TRBV4-2
CDR3nt: TGTGCCAGCAGCCAAGAACCCAGGGATCATGTTCGGGGCTACACCTTC; CDR3aa: CASSQEPRDHVRGYTF; d_gene: .; abundance: .; j_gene: TRBJ1-2; v_gene: TRBV4-2
CDR3nt: TGTGCCACCACCAACGCCGGACAGGGGGTCTATGGCTACACCTTC; CDR3aa: CATTNAGQGVYGYTF; d_gene: TRBD1; abundance: .; j_gene: TRBJ1-2; v_gene: TRBV19
CDR3nt: TGTGCCAGCAGCTCTAGCGGGGGGCGCACAGATACGCAGTATTTT; CDR3aa: CASSSSGGRTDTQYF; d_gene: TRBD2; abundance: .; j_gene: TRBJ2-3; v_gene: TRBV5-4
CDR3nt: TGTGCCAGCAGTTGGGTTGGGAACAATCAGCCCCAGCATTTT; CDR3aa: CASSWVGNNQPQHF; d_gene: .; abundance: .; j_gene: TRBJ1-5; v_gene: TRBV28
CDR3nt: TGTGCCAGCAGCCAGTACCAAGAGACCCAGTACTTC; CDR3aa: CASSQYQETQYF; d_gene: .; abundance: .; j_gene: TRBJ2-5; v_gene: TRBV6-6
CDR3nt: TGTGCCAGCAGCCTAAGGGTGATAAGCACAGATACGCAGTATTTT; CDR3aa: CASSLRVISTDTQYF; d_gene: .; abundance: .; j_gene: TRBJ2-3; v_gene: TRBV11-2
CDR3nt: TGTGCCAGCAGCTCCGGGGGATCGGTCAATGAGCAGTTCTTC; CDR3aa: CASSSGGSVNEQFF; d_gene: .; abundance: .; j_gene: TRBJ2-1; v_gene: TRBV5-4
CDR3nt: TGTGCCACCAGCAGAGATCCGGGGGATGGCTACACCTTC; CDR3aa: CATSRDPGDGYTF; d_gene: .; abundance: .; j_gene: TRBJ1-2; v_gene: TRBV15
CDR3nt: TGTGCCAGCAGTACCGGGACAGGGTCCTATGGCTACACCTTC; CDR3aa: CASSTGTGSYGYTF; d_gene: TRBD1; abundance: .; j_gene: TRBJ1-2; v_gene: TRBV27
CDR3nt: TGTGCCAGCAGTGACGGTGGGACAGGTGGGATGGGGAAAGTTCCCCTCCACTTT; CDR3aa: CASSDGGTGGMGKVPLHF; d_gene: TRBD1; abundance: .; j_gene: TRBJ1-6; v_gene: TRBV6-1
CDR3nt: TGTGCCAGCAGCTTAGTCGCGGGAGTGGACGAGCAGTACTTC; CDR3aa: CASSLVAGVDEQYF; d_gene: TRBD2; abundance: .; j_gene: TRBJ2-7; v_gene: TRBV7-2
CDR3nt: TGTGCCAGCAGCGACGGGACTAGCGGGGTGGATGAGCAGTTCTTC; CDR3aa: CASSDGTSGVDEQFF; d_gene: TRBD2; abundance: .; j_gene: TRBJ2-1; v_gene: TRBV7-2
CDR3nt: TGTGCCTTCACGGGACAGGGTATCCCCTACAATGAGCAGTTCTTC; CDR3aa: CAFTGQGIPYNEQFF; d_gene: TRBD1; abundance: .; j_gene: TRBJ2-1; v_gene: TRBV30
CDR3nt: TGCAGCGCCGCAGGGGATACAACTAATGAAAAACTGTTTTTT; CDR3aa: CSAAGDTTNEKLFF; d_gene: .; abundance: .; j_gene: TRBJ1-4; v_gene: TRBV29-1
CDR3nt: TGTGCCAGCAGTGGAGATGGGCTGGGGAATCAGCCCCAGCATTTT; CDR3aa: CASSGDGLGNQPQHF; d_gene: .; abundance: .; j_gene: TRBJ1-5; v_gene: TRBV2
CDR3nt: TGCGCCAGCAGTGGAGAAGCGGGGCAACCCTACGAGCAGTACTTC; CDR3aa: CASSGEAGQPYEQYF; d_gene: TRBD2; abundance: .; j_gene: TRBJ2-7; v_gene: TRBV10-1
CDR3nt: TGTGCCAGCTCACCAGACAGGGCAGGATCACCCCTCCACTTT; CDR3aa: CASSPDRAGSPLHF; d_gene: TRBD1; abundance: few; j_gene: TRBJ1-6; v_gene: TRBV18
CDR3nt: TGTGCCAGCAGTCCACAGGGAACTAATGAAAAACTGTTTTTT; CDR3aa: CASSPQGTNEKLFF; d_gene: .; abundance: few; j_gene: TRBJ1-4; v_gene: TRBV2
CDR3nt: TGTGCCAGCAGCTTAGTACGCTGGACTAGCGGGATCTACGAGCAGTACTTC; CDR3aa: CASSLVRWTSGIYEQYF; d_gene: TRBD2; abundance: .; j_gene: TRBJ2-7; v_gene: TRBV7-8
CDR3nt: TGTGCCAGCAGCCAAGATCGGGCCCCGAGTGACTATGGCTACACCTTC; CDR3aa: CASSQDRAPSDYGYTF; d_gene: .; abundance: .; j_gene: TRBJ1-2; v_gene: TRBV4-2
CDR3nt: TGTGCCAGTAGTGGACAGGGCTATGGCTACACCTTC; CDR3aa: CASSGQGYGYTF; d_gene: TRBD1; abundance: .; j_gene: TRBJ1-2; v_gene: TRBV19
CDR3nt: TGTGCCTGGAGTCCCGACCCTAGAGAGACCCAGTACTTC; CDR3aa: CAWSPDPRETQYF; d_gene: .; abundance: .; j_gene: TRBJ2-5; v_gene: TRBV30
CDR3nt: TGTGCCTGGAGTACCTCCTCCTACGAGCAGTACTTC; CDR3aa: CAWSTSSYEQYF; d_gene: .; abundance: .; j_gene: TRBJ2-7; v_gene: TRBV30
CDR3nt: TGCGCCAGCAGCTTGGGACAGGGCTCCTATAATTCACCCCTCCACTTT; CDR3aa: CASSLGQGSYNSPLHF; d_gene: TRBD1; abundance: .; j_gene: TRBJ1-6; v_gene: TRBV5-1
CDR3nt: TGTGCCAGCAGTTCAAGACAGGGGGCCTATTACGAGCAGTACTTC; CDR3aa: CASSSRQGAYYEQYF; d_gene: TRBD1; abundance: .; j_gene: TRBJ2-7; v_gene: TRBV6-6
CDR3nt: TGTGCCAGCTCAGCCGGGACAGGGGGCGGAAACACCATATATTTT; CDR3aa: CASSAGTGGGNTIYF; d_gene: TRBD1; abundance: .; j_gene: TRBJ1-3; v_gene: TRBV18
CDR3nt: TGTGCCAGCAGTGTAGAAAACAGGGACCTCTATGGCTACACCTTC; CDR3aa: CASSVENRDLYGYTF; d_gene: .; abundance: .; j_gene: TRBJ1-2; v_gene: TRBV28